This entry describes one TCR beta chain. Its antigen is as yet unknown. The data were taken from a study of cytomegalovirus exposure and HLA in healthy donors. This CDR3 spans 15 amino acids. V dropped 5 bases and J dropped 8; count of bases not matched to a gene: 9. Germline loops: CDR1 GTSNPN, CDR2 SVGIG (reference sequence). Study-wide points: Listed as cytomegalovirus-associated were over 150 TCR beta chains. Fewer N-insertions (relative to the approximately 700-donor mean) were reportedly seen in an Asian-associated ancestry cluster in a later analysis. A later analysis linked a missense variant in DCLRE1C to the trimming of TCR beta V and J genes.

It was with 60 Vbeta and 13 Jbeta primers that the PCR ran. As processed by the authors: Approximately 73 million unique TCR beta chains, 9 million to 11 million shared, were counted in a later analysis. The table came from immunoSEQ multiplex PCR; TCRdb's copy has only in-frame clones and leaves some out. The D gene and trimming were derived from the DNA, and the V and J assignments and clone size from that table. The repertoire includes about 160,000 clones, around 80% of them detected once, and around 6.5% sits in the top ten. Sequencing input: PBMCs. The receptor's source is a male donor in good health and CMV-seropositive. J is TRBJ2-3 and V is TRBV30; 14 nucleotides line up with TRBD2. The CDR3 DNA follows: TGTGCCTGGGGCGGGACTAGCGGGAGATCGGGTACGCAGTATTTT. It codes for CAWGGTSGRSGTQYF.